This T cell receptor (beta chain) derives from a study of shared clonotypes between healthy human individuals. Measured with immunoSEQ multiplex PCR; TCRdb has only the in-frame clones, and not every one. The sample records approximately 460,000 clones, 60% to 80% being singletons. Trimming left V 8 bases short and J 1 base short, with 17 bases between. There are 14 residues in the CDR3. Germline V gene sequence: CDR1 SQVTM, CDR2 ANQGSEA. The sequence was obtained from a middle-aged woman in good health. Some clones in this sample may be carry-over from other donors' samples. The chain links TRBV29-1 to TRBJ1-1; no reliable D call. Sequences were obtained from PBMCs. Here the CDR3 DNA reads TGCAGCCACAAAGTGGCAAACGGGAACACTGAAGCTTTCTTT. It encodes CSHKVANGNTEAFF.